This T cell receptor beta chain was observed in a study of T cell repertoires in cytomegalovirus infection. Looking at the study overall: The authors relied on CMV epitopes, both recently identified HLA-C-restricted and well-studied HLA-B-restricted. Study-wide points: It was HLA-C-restricted CMV-specific TCR beta clonotypes that dominated the response ex vivo.

TCRdb re-derived calls from the reads in MiXCR, one entry per CDR3 protein. The table has under 150,000 distinct CDR3 sequences, 30% to 35% seen once; the top ten hold 41%. V gave up 10 bases and J gave up 5 bases, with 26 bases separating them. The germline gives CDR1 SEHNR, CDR2 FQNEAQ (reference sequence). This CDR3 comprises 16 residues. This clonotype was detected only once. The antigen is not known. The chain combines TRBV7-9 with TRBJ2-5; the D gene is possibly TRBD1 (6 bases). The starting material was CD8+ T cells from cultured PBMCs, obtained from culture after CMV antigen stimulation. This TCR was recovered from a human donor in good health (CMV status not recorded). Some clones in this sample may be carry-over from other donors' samples. CDR3 in DNA: TGTGCCACCAGTTCCCCGTGGGACACAAAATGGGAGACCCAGTACTTC. Its protein is CATSSPWDTKWETQYF.